The rows below give T cell receptor beta chains drawn from one sample of a study of CD8 T cells in ankylosing spondylitis. TCRdb ran MiXCR on the 5' RACE reads and lists one entry per CDR3 protein. The table lists around 540,000 distinct CDR3 sequences, roughly 12% of them singletons. What was sequenced was blood, either unsorted or a sorted T cell fraction (not recorded which). The receptors originated from a male donor with ankylosing spondylitis. Each CDR3 is given with its conserved first and last residue. Fields, in order: clone size, D gene, V gene, J gene, CDR3 DNA, CDR3 protein. D genes are given only for firm matches. Where a row states a size, it is once, few, many or the class of an expanded clone; other rows omit it.

.	.	TRBV7-7	TRBJ2-1	TGTGCCAGCAGCTTATCCGAGGGCACTGAGCAGTTCTTC	CASSLSEGTEQFF
.	.	TRBV6-6	TRBJ2-1	TGTGCCAGCCTTGGGGTTGGTTACAATGAGCAGTTCTTC	CASLGVGYNEQFF
.	.	TRBV7-9	TRBJ2-7	TGTGCCAGCAGCTTAGCGGGGGATATCTACGAGCAGTACTTC	CASSLAGDIYEQYF
few	.	TRBV5-5	TRBJ2-7	TGTGCCAGCAGCAGCCGATTATGGGAAGCCTACGAGCAGTACTTC	CASSSRLWEAYEQYF
.	.	TRBV20-1	TRBJ2-1	TGCAGTGGGCGCAGGGGTAGTAATGAGCAGTTCTTC	CSGRRGSNEQFF
.	.	TRBV4-1	TRBJ2-3	TGCGCCAGCAGCCAAGAGACAGCGACAGATACGCAGTATTTT	CASSQETATDTQYF
few	.	TRBV19	TRBJ2-1	TGTGCCAGTAGTATAGCGCGGACAGCCCCAGGGTCCTACAATGAGCAGTTCTTC	CASSIARTAPGSYNEQFF
.	TRBD2	TRBV2	TRBJ2-5	TGTGCCACCCCTGGGAGGGGCGGAGAGACCCAGTACTTC	CATPGRGGETQYF
.	.	TRBV2	TRBJ2-1	TGTGCCAGCATAGGGCTAAACTACAATGAGCAGTTCTTC	CASIGLNYNEQFF
many	.	TRBV4-2	TRBJ2-3	TGTGCCAGCAGCCCCGAGTTACTAGCCCGGACAGATACGCAGTATTTT	CASSPELLARTDTQYF
.	.	TRBV27	TRBJ2-1	TGTGCCAGCAACCAAGGAGGAGTTCAGTACAATGAGCAGTTCTTC	CASNQGGVQYNEQFF
.	.	TRBV27	TRBJ2-1	TGTGCCAGCAGTCCCTACGGACAGAGCAGGGGAGAGCAGTTCTTC	CASSPYGQSRGEQFF
.	TRBD1	TRBV11-1	TRBJ1-5	TGTGCCAGCAGCTTAGGGGACAGGGGCCAAGAAGGATACAATCAGCCCCAGCATTTT	CASSLGDRGQEGYNQPQHF
few	.	TRBV11-3	TRBJ1-4	TGTGCCAGCAGCTTGAGGGGTTGGGAAAAACTGTTTTTT	CASSLRGWEKLFF
few	.	TRBV18	TRBJ2-5	TGTGCCAGCTCACCGATGCGGTCGACTCAAGAGACCCAGTACTTC	CASSPMRSTQETQYF
.	TRBD1	TRBV10-1	TRBJ1-1	TGCGCCAGCAGTGATTGGGGACAGCCGAACACTGAAGCTTTCTTT	CASSDWGQPNTEAFF
many	TRBD2	TRBV29-1	TRBJ2-1	TGCAGCGTTGCCCCCCCAGCGGGAGCCTACAATGAGCAGTTCTTC	CSVAPPAGAYNEQFF
many	TRBD1	TRBV20-1	TRBJ1-1	TGCAGTGCTAGATCGAAGACAGGGCTTTACACTGAAGCTTTCTTT	CSARSKTGLYTEAFF
many	.	TRBV5-1	TRBJ2-5	TGCGCCAGCAGCTTGAGTGCAGGAGAGGAGACCCAGTACTTC	CASSLSAGEETQYF
.	TRBD1	TRBV5-1	TRBJ2-2	TGCGCCAGCAGCCCACGAACAGGGGAAGGGGGAACCGGGGAGCTGTTTTTT	CASSPRTGEGGTGELFF
many	.	TRBV5-5	TRBJ2-1	TGTGCCAGCAGCTTGGAATGGTCTGAGCAGTTCTTC	CASSLEWSEQFF
.	.	TRBV14	TRBJ2-1	TGTGCCAGCAGCCACTTAACCACTCGGGGTGAGCAGTTCTTC	CASSHLTTRGEQFF
.	TRBD1	TRBV5-1	TRBJ1-2	TGCGCCAGCAGCGCCCAGACAGGGGGCAGTAACTATGGCTACACCTTC	CASSAQTGGSNYGYTF
many	TRBD1	TRBV4-2	TRBJ2-5	TGTGCCAGCAGCCAAGAACCCCAGGGGGCGGGGGAGACCCAGTACTTC	CASSQEPQGAGETQYF
many	TRBD2	TRBV6-4	TRBJ2-1	TGTGCCAGCAGTGTAAGCGGGAGATTCGATGAGCAGTTCTTC	CASSVSGRFDEQFF
.	.	TRBV6-2/TRBV6-3	TRBJ2-1	TGTGCCAGCAAGGGGTTGACAGGACGCCGGACTCCTTTCGTGGATGAGCAGTTCTTC	CASKGLTGRRTPFVDEQFF
many	.	TRBV5-6	TRBJ1-5	TGTGCCAGCAGCTTGGGAGGGATAGGGGTGAGCAATCAGCCCCAGCATTTT	CASSLGGIGVSNQPQHF
few	.	TRBV12-3/TRBV12-4	TRBJ1-6	TGTGCCAGCAGTTTACAGTCGGGGGGCATATCACCCCTCCACTTT	CASSLQSGGISPLHF
.	.	TRBV12-3/TRBV12-4	TRBJ2-5	TGTGCCAGCGGAACAGGAACTATTGAGACCCAGTACTTC	CASGTGTIETQYF
.	.	TRBV28	TRBJ1-2	TGTGCCAGCAGTCCCGGGGACCTTAACTATGGCTACACCTTC	CASSPGDLNYGYTF
few	.	TRBV12-3/TRBV12-4	TRBJ1-1	TGTGCCAGCAGTTTTCGTCAGGGTTCCTCAGCTTTCTTT	CASSFRQGSSAFF
.	.	TRBV28	TRBJ2-5	TGTGCCAGCAGTTCGGGAAAGCGAGAGACCCAGTACTTC	CASSSGKRETQYF
few	TRBD1	TRBV5-1	TRBJ1-1	TGCGCCAGCAGCAGGGGGGACAGAGCTCGTGACACTGAAGCTTTCTTT	CASSRGDRARDTEAFF
few	.	TRBV12-3/TRBV12-4	TRBJ1-3	TGTGCCAGCAGTCCGCAGGGCTCGGGCTCTGGAAACACCATATATTTT	CASSPQGSGSGNTIYF
.	TRBD1	TRBV15	TRBJ1-1	TGTGCCACCAGCAGACAGGGGGCGGAGGCTTTCTTT	CATSRQGAEAFF
few	.	TRBV20-1	TRBJ1-1	TGCAGTGCTGTAGGAAGACAGGCGGCCTCTGAAGCTTTCTTT	CSAVGRQAASEAFF
.	.	TRBV6-6	TRBJ1-5	TGTGCCAGCAGCAACGGGGGCGACCAGCCCCAGCATTTT	CASSNGGDQPQHF
few	.	TRBV15	TRBJ2-1	TGTGCCACCAGCAGAGGACTCCTAGGACTCAATGAGCAGTTCTTC	CATSRGLLGLNEQFF
few	.	TRBV11-2	TRBJ1-5	TGTGCCAGCAGCTTAGACGGGGCGAGCAATCAGCCCCAGCATTTT	CASSLDGASNQPQHF
few	TRBD1	TRBV7-9	TRBJ1-2	TGTGCCAGCACCCCGGGACAGGAGTTCTATGGCTACACCTTC	CASTPGQEFYGYTF